A single sample is the source of the 25 T cell receptor beta chains below, sequenced in a study of cytomegalovirus exposure and HLA in healthy donors. 13 Jbeta primers and 60 Vbeta primers were used for the PCR. The protocol was immunoSEQ multiplex PCR, while the TCRdb copy is restricted to in-frame clones and leaves out a portion. The table lists around 150,000 clones, approximately 8.9% of them singletons. Sequencing was carried out using PBMCs. These receptors all stem from a woman aged 40 to 50 in good health and CMV-seropositive.

This clone was counted a few times. The chain carries TRBV7-2 and TRBJ1-6; a possible D gene is TRBD1 (5 bases). V was clipped by 5 bases and J by 7 bases, with 12 bases between them. The CDR3 consists of 14 residues. Germline-derived CDR1 and CDR2 are SGHTA and FQGNSA. CDR3 region: CASSPGQENSPLHF. The CDR3 nucleotides are TGTGCCAGCAGCCCAGGGCAGGAAAATTCACCCCTCCACTTT. The complete variable domain, with remaining parts taken from reference TRBV7-2 and TRBJ1-6, reads GAGVSQSPSNKVTEKGKDVELRCDPISGHTALYWYRQSLGQGLEFLIYFQGNSAPDKSGLPSDRFSAERTGGSVSTLTIQRTQQEDSAVYLCASSPGQENSPLHFGNGTRLTVT.

This clone occurred a few times. This rearrangement joins TRBV18 to TRBJ2-2, with TRBD1 as a possible D gene (6 bases). The CDR3 totals 15 residues. CDR1 and CDR2 (germline): KGHSH, LQKENI. V lost 4 bases, J lost 0 bases, and 9 bases lay in between. The CDR3 coding sequence is TGTGCCAGCTCACAGTGGACAGCGAACACCGGGGAGCTGTTTTTT. As protein: CASSQWTANTGELFF.

The DNA for the CDR3 is TGTGCCAGCAGCGTAGATACAGGGACCACCGGGGAGCTGTTTTTT. Its protein is CASSVDTGTTGELFF. This chain joins TRBV9 and TRBJ2-2; possibly TRBD1 for D (6 bases). The CDR3 is 15 amino acids. CDR1 is SGDLS, CDR2 YYNGEE, per germline. The V end was cut by 0 bases, the J end by 4 bases, with 10 bases between.

The sample holds a few counts of this clone. This chain joins TRBV7-9 and TRBJ1-3; 7 bases align to TRBD1. Germline V lookup: CDR1 SEHNR, CDR2 FQNEAQ (reference sequence). The trim removed 2 bases at V and 15 bases at J, leaving 1 base unmatched. The CDR3 totals 10 residues. The CDR3 here is CASSLRDRYF. The CDR3, as DNA: TGTGCCAGCAGCTTACGGGACAGATATTTT.

This chain joins TRBV6-5 and TRBJ1-2, with TRBD1 identical over 10 bases. J lost 6 bases, V lost 2 bases, and 6 bases had no gene match. Per the germline V gene, CDR1 is MNHEY and CDR2 is SVGAGI. This CDR3 has 15 amino acids. The CDR3 DNA is TGTGCCAGCAGTTACGAGGGGACAGGGGTGGATGGCTACACCTTC. This translates into CASSYEGTGVDGYTF.

This clone was seen a handful of times. V is TRBV2 and J is TRBJ1-2; 9 bases fit TRBD1. CDR3 size: 14 residues. Germline V gives CDR1 SNHLY, CDR2 FYNNEI. V dropped 5 bases and J dropped 8; count of bases not matched to a gene: 9. Here the CDR3 DNA reads TGTGCCAGCAGTCTCGTACAGGGGGCTGGAGGCTACACCTTC. It specifies CASSLVQGAGGYTF.

The chain employs TRBV9 and TRBJ2-7; 7 nucleotides align to TRBD2. Trimming removed 0 bases from V and 5 bases from J; junction bases left unmatched: 8. Germline lookup yields CDR1 SGDLS and CDR2 YYNGEE. The CDR3 length is 15 residues. The CDR3 is CASSVGGGSGDEQYF. CDR3 nucleotide sequence: TGTGCCAGCAGCGTAGGGGGAGGGTCCGGAGACGAGCAGTACTTC.

This clone was counted a few times. The V and J genes are TRBV7-2 and TRBJ1-2, with 8 nucleotides matching TRBD1. Germline CDR1 and CDR2: SGHTA and FQGNSA. The CDR3 has 17 amino acids. The trim removed 3 bases at V and 4 bases at J, leaving 13 bases unmatched. This chain's CDR3 is CASSLATGQEGAYGYTF. CDR3 nucleotide sequence: TGTGCCAGCAGCTTGGCTACGGGACAGGAGGGGGCCTATGGCTACACCTTC. The whole variable domain, filled in from reference TRBV7-2 and TRBJ1-2, reads GAGVSQSPSNKVTEKGKDVELRCDPISGHTALYWYRQSLGQGLEFLIYFQGNSAPDKSGLPSDRFSAERTGGSVSTLTIQRTQQEDSAVYLCASSLATGQEGAYGYTFGSGTRLTVV.

The rearrangement links TRBV2 to TRBJ1-3, with 7 nucleotides matching TRBD1. The CDR3 loop spans 13 amino acids. Germline V gene lookup returns CDR1 SNHLY and CDR2 FYNNEI. Germline trimming cut 6 bases from V and 2 bases from J; bases unmatched to any gene: 1. CDR3 bases: TGTGCCAGCAGGGGACAGACTGGAAACACCATATATTTT. This codes for CASRGQTGNTIYF.

This clone has more than one count but fewer than ten. The chain recombines TRBV19 with TRBJ1-1; no clear D. The germline V gene encodes CDR1 LNHDA and CDR2 SQIVND (reference sequence). This CDR3 region has 15 residues. With 2 bases removed from V and 1 base from J, the gap between germline ends came to 11 bases. In nucleotides, the CDR3 is TGTGCCAGTAGTATAATGCGGGCGGGGAACACTGAAGCTTTCTTT. Its translation is CASSIMRAGNTEAFF. Full variable domain (missing parts from reference TRBV19 and TRBJ1-1): DGGITQSPKYLFRKEGQNVTLSCEQNLNHDAMYWYRQDPGQGLRLIYYSQIVNDFQKGDIAEGYSVSREKKESFPLTVTSAQKNPTAFYLCASSIMRAGNTEAFFGQGTRLTVV.

This clone appeared a few times. The chain joins TRBV5-4 to TRBJ2-7, with D unclear. Germline CDR1 SGHNT, CDR2 YYREEE (reference sequence). The CDR3 consists of 11 residues. The V end was cut by 0 bases, the J end by 7 bases, with 5 bases between. The CDR3 here is CASSLAEEQYF. The DNA of the CDR3 is TGTGCCAGCAGCTTGGCCGAGGAGCAGTACTTC.

This clone was recorded a few times. The rearrangement links TRBV7-6 to TRBJ2-1; tentatively, D is TRBD2 (7 bases). Germline V CDR1 and CDR2: SGHVS, FNYEAQ. Trimming took 5 bases from V and 7 from J, leaving 21 bases between them. This CDR3 is built from 16 residues. In DNA, the CDR3 is TGTGCCAGCAGCCGCGGTCGGGGGGCTTGGGGTAATGAGCAGTTCTTC. Translation: CASSRGRGAWGNEQFF. Full variable domain (rest looked up from reference TRBV7-6 and TRBJ2-1): GAGVSQSPRYKVTKRGQDVALRCDPISGHVSLYWYRQALGQGPEFLTYFNYEAQQDKSGLPNDRFSAERPEGSISTLTIQRTEQRDSAMYRCASSRGRGAWGNEQFFGPGTRLTVL.

The rearrangement uses TRBV7-2 and TRBJ1-1, with D unresolved. The CDR3 runs 13 residues. Germline-derived CDR1 and CDR2 are SGHTA and FQGNSA. Deletions cut 5 bases from V and 6 bases from J, with 13 bases between. DNA for the CDR3: TGTGCCAGCAGCCTACGCGGTGACGCTGAAGCTTTCTTT. Translation: CASSLRGDAEAFF. Together with reference TRBV7-2 and TRBJ1-1, the CDR3 gives the full variable domain: GAGVSQSPSNKVTEKGKDVELRCDPISGHTALYWYRQSLGQGLEFLIYFQGNSAPDKSGLPSDRFSAERTGGSVSTLTIQRTQQEDSAVYLCASSLRGDAEAFFGQGTRLTVV.

A few counts support this clone. This rearrangement joins TRBV5-1 to TRBJ2-3; the D is unclear. CDR1 is SGHRS and CDR2 is YFSETQ in the germline V gene. V shed 2 bases and J shed 2 bases, with 9 bases lying between them. There are 14 residues in the CDR3. In DNA form, the CDR3 reads TGCGCCAGCAGCTTCGGTCTGAACACAGATACGCAGTATTTT. Translation gives CASSFGLNTDTQYF. The full variable domain, its missing parts supplied by reference TRBV5-1 and TRBJ2-3, is KAGVTQTPRYLIKTRGQQVTLSCSPISGHRSVSWYQQTPGQGLQFLFEYFSETQRNKGNFPGRFSGRQFSNSRSEMNVSTLELGDSALYLCASSFGLNTDTQYFGPGTRLTVL.

The rearrangement uses TRBV7-9 and TRBJ1-2; 9 bases line up with TRBD1. Germline CDR1 and CDR2: SEHNR and FQNEAQ (reference sequence). The length of the CDR3 is 19 residues. Trimming cost V 2 bases and J 4 bases; bases outside gene matches: 17. This chain's CDR3 is CASSLPTYTGQGNFYGYTF. The CDR3 DNA reads TGTGCCAGCAGCTTACCGACGTACACTGGACAGGGGAATTTCTATGGCTACACCTTC.

J is TRBJ2-5 and V is TRBV27, with D hard to call. CDR1 MNHEY and CDR2 SMNVEV come from the germline V gene (reference sequence). This CDR3 spans 15 amino acids. V gave up 8 bases and J gave up 1 base, with 17 bases separating them. The CDR3: CASSSVMQPQETQYF. The DNA of the CDR3 is TGTGCCAGCTCGTCGGTCATGCAACCCCAAGAGACCCAGTACTTC.

This clone has only a few counts. CDR3 coding DNA: TGTGCCACTGGTAGCGGGGGGGCATCTGGGGCCAACGTCCTGACTTTC. This encodes CATGSGGASGANVLTF. V and J are TRBV7-3 and TRBJ2-6; 11 bases fit TRBD2. V gave up 10 bases and J gave up 1 base; unmatched junction bases: 6. The CDR3 covers 16 residues. Looked up from germline, CDR1 is SGHTA and CDR2 is FQGTGA.

The rearrangement links TRBV19 to TRBJ2-2; weak D call: TRBD2 (5 bases). This CDR3 region has 16 residues. V was shortened by 3 bases and J by 3 bases, with 14 bases between the two germline ends. Per the germline V gene, CDR1 is LNHDA and CDR2 is SQIVND (reference sequence). CDR3 bases: TGTGCCAGTAGTATGTCCTCCCGCGGGCACACCGGGGAGCTGTTTTTT. Amino acids: CASSMSSRGHTGELFF. Variable domain in full (rest from reference TRBV19 and TRBJ2-2): DGGITQSPKYLFRKEGQNVTLSCEQNLNHDAMYWYRQDPGQGLRLIYYSQIVNDFQKGDIAEGYSVSREKKESFPLTVTSAQKNPTAFYLCASSMSSRGHTGELFFGEGSRLTVL.

This clone was detected only a few times. This rearrangement joins TRBV11-2 to TRBJ2-3, with TRBD1 matching over 9 bases. The V gene end was trimmed by 7 bases and the J gene end by 15 bases; junction bases not matched to a gene: 11. Germline CDR1 is SGHAT and CDR2 is FQNNGV. The length of the CDR3 is 12 residues. For the CDR3, the DNA is TGTGCCAGCAACAAAGCCGGGACAGGGATTTATTTT. Protein: CASNKAGTGIYF. Complete variable domain (other parts from reference TRBV11-2 and TRBJ2-3): EAGVAQSPRYKIIEKRQSVAFWCNPISGHATLYWYQQILGQGPKLLIQFQNNGVVDDSQLPKDRFSAERLKGVDSTLKIQPAKLEDSAVYLCASNKAGTGIYFGPGTRLTVL.

The chain joins TRBV7-2 to TRBJ2-2; TRBD2 matches 8 bases. V trimming: 4 bases; J trimming: 6 bases; junction bases outside the gene matches: 10. Germline-derived CDR1 and CDR2 are SGHTA and FQGNSA. CDR3 size: 16 residues. The CDR3: CASSSSGGTGPGELFF. The CDR3 nucleotides read TGTGCCAGCAGCTCGAGCGGGGGCACGGGTCCCGGGGAGCTGTTTTTT.

The rearrangement uses TRBV5-4 and TRBJ1-2; D is undetermined. The CDR3 consists of 14 residues. V lost 0 bases and J 7 bases, leaving 13 bases between the germline ends. CDR1 is SGHNT and CDR2 is YYREEE in the germline V gene (reference sequence). In nucleotides, the CDR3 is TGTGCCAGCAGCTTGGTAGGGCGGGTTCGTGGCTACACCTTC. Translation: CASSLVGRVRGYTF.

J is TRBJ2-5 and V is TRBV9; 10 nucleotides line up with TRBD2. This CDR3 contains 15 residues. Germline CDR1 SGDLS, CDR2 YYNGEE. Trimming removed 4 bases from V and 5 bases from J; junction bases left unmatched: 8. The CDR3 region is CASSPGTSVGETQYF. As DNA, the CDR3 is TGTGCCAGCAGCCCCGGGACTAGCGTTGGGGAGACCCAGTACTTC.

The CDR3 nucleotides read TGCGCCAGCAGCCAAGAGAGTGGCCTAGCGGGGGGGAATGAGCAGTTCTTC. Protein product: CASSQESGLAGGNEQFF. The chain has TRBV4-1 and TRBJ2-1; TRBD2 matches 12 bases. This CDR3 contains 17 residues. Per germline, CDR1 MGHRA and CDR2 YSYEKL. The trim removed 0 bases at V and 7 bases at J, leaving 7 bases unmatched.

Only a few counts were recorded for this clone. V and J are TRBV7-9 and TRBJ1-2; D perhaps matches TRBD1 (5 bases). There are 13 residues in the CDR3. The germline V gene encodes CDR1 SEHNR and CDR2 FQNEAQ (reference sequence). Trimming cost V 3 bases and J 8 bases, with 13 bases left between them. In DNA, the CDR3 is TGTGCCAGCAGCTTGGGGCCAAAGGGAGGCTACACCTTC. This sequence encodes CASSLGPKGGYTF.

The gene calls are TRBV9 and TRBJ2-5; 14 nucleotides align to TRBD2. After removal of 2 bases from V and 1 base from J, the junction contained 4 bases not matched to a gene. Per the germline V gene, CDR1 is SGDLS and CDR2 is YYNGEE. CDR3 length equals 17 residues. This CDR3 is CASSVGTSGGPQETQYF. Here the CDR3 DNA reads TGTGCCAGCAGCGTCGGGACTAGCGGGGGACCCCAAGAGACCCAGTACTTC.